The sequence of this T cell receptor (beta chain) was determined in a study of blood T cell repertoires in COVID-19. The overall study: COVID-19 samples collected from the United States, Italy and Spain covered acute and convalescent phases.

The sample holds one count of this clone. The same CDR3 also results from other DNA sequences found in this sample. In the source study's methods: Reference gene primer amplification gave estimated nucleated cell counts. The data were produced by immunoSEQ multiplex PCR, yet TCRdb's version contains in-frame clones alone and is incomplete. That table is the source of V, J and clone size, and D and trimming were worked out from the DNA. This table holds approximately 400,000 clones, 70% to 85% found once. Sample: peripheral blood. The receptor was derived from a human donor with acute or convalescent COVID-19. The donor label of this sample is uncertain.

In nucleotides, the CDR3 is TGCAGCGTTGCGGACACCGGGGAGCTGTTTTTT. Encoded protein: CSVADTGELFF. V usage is TRBV29-1 and J usage is TRBJ2-2; no definite D call. This CDR3 contains 11 residues. CDR1 is SQVTM and CDR2 is ANQGSEA in the germline V gene. Trimming removed 4 bases from V and 3 bases from J, with 3 bases in between.